Each of the 3 T cell receptor beta chains below was sequenced from the same sample in a study of T cells after yellow fever vaccination. TCRdb independently ran MiXCR on the 5' RACE reads; one entry per CDR3 protein. The sample holds some 240,000 distinct CDR3 sequences, approximately 3% seen once. The sample here was CD4+ T cells sorted from PBMCs, taken 10 days after the yellow fever booster vaccination. The receptors shown here come from a man between 18 and 29 years old who received the YFV17D yellow fever vaccine.

This clonotype was found many times. The rearrangement links TRBV5-1 to TRBJ2-7; TRBD2 aligns across 8 bases. Germline CDR1 reads SGHRS; CDR2 reads YFSETQ. V shed 2 bases and J 7 bases; nucleotides not matched to a gene: 11. The CDR3 spans 15 residues. CDR3 in DNA: TGCGCCAGCAGCTTTTCAGCGGGGGCCCAGAGGGAGCAGTACTTC. Its translation: CASSFSAGAQREQYF.

This clonotype was counted ten times or more. The V and J genes are TRBV12-3 or TRBV12-4 and TRBJ1-2, with D possibly being TRBD1 (5 bases). Between the trimmed V and J ends, which lost 7 bases and 2 bases, there was a span of 14 bases. This CDR3 comprises 14 residues. The CDR3 sequence: CASIMDIGNYGYTF. The CDR3 DNA is TGTGCCAGCATCATGGACATTGGAAACTATGGCTACACCTTC.

This clonotype was detected many times. The chain combines TRBV7-7 with TRBJ2-5; possibly TRBD2 for D (6 bases). The CDR3 length is 15 residues. In germline, CDR1 is SSHAT, CDR2 FNYEAQ (reference sequence). V was clipped by 1 base and J by 4 bases, with 13 bases between them. The CDR3 region has the DNA TGTGCCAGCAGCTTAGGCGGGGCCGTCCGAGAGACCCAGTACTTC. Translated, it gives CASSLGGAVRETQYF.